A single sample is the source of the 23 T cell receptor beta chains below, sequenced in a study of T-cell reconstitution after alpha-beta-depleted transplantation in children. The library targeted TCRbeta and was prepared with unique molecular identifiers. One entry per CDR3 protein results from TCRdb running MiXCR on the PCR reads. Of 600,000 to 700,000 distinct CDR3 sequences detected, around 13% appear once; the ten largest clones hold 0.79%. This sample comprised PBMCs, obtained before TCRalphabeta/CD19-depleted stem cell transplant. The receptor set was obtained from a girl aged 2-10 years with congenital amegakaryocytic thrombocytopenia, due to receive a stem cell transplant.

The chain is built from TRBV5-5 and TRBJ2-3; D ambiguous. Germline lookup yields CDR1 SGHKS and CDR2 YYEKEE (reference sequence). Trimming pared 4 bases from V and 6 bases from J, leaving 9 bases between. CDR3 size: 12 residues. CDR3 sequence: CASSAQRDTQYF. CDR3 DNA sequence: TGTGCCAGCAGCGCCCAGAGGGATACGCAGTATTTT.

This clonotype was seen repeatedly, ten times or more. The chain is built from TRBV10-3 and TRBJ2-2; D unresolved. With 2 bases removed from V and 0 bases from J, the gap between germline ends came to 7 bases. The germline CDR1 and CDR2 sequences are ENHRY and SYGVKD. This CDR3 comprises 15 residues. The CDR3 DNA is TGTGCCATCAGTGAGCACCGGGCGAACACCGGGGAGCTGTTTTTT. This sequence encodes CAISEHRANTGELFF.

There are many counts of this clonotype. The CDR3 protein is CASSLLRDTEAFF. The CDR3 region has the DNA TGTGCCAGCAGTTTACTCCGCGACACTGAAGCTTTCTTT. The chain carries TRBV12-3 or TRBV12-4 and TRBJ1-1; D gene uncertain. Deletions cut 2 bases from V and 3 bases from J, with 7 bases between. The CDR3 loop spans 13 amino acids.

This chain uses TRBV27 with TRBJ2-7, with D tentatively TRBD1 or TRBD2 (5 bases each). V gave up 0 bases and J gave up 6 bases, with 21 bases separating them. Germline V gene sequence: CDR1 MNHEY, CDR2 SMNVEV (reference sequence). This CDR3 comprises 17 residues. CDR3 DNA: TGTGCCAGCAGTTTATCGTTTTTTGGGCAGGGCGAGGGCGAGCAGTACTTC. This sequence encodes CASSLSFFGQGEGEQYF.

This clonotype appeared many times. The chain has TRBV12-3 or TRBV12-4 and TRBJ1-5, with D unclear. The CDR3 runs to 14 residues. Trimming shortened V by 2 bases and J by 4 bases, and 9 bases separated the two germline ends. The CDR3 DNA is TGTGCCAGCAGTTTACTCCTTCGAAATCAGCCCCAGCATTTT. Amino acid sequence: CASSLLLRNQPQHF.

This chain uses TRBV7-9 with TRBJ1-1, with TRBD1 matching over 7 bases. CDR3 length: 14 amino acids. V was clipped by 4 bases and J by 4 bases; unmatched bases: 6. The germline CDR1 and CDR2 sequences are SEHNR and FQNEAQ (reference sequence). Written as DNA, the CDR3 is TGTGCCAGCAGCTCCACAGGGGAGCGCACTGAAGCTTTCTTT. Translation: CASSSTGERTEAFF. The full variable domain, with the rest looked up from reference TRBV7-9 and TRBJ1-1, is DTGVSQNPRHKITKRGQNVTFRCDPISEHNRLYWYRQTLGQGPEFLTYFQNEAQLEKSRLLSDRFSAERPKGSFSTLEIQRTEQGDSAMYLCASSSTGERTEAFFGQGTRLTVV.

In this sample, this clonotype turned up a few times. The CDR3 loop reads CASSGEQESYEQYF. CDR3 in DNA: TGTGCCAGCAGCGGTGAACAGGAGTCCTACGAGCAGTACTTC. The chain combines TRBV7-8 with TRBJ2-7, with D possibly TRBD1 on 5 matching bases. The ends were cut back, 5 bases at V and 1 base at J, with 12 bases in the middle. The CDR3 is made up of 14 amino acids. Germline CDR1 reads SGHVS; CDR2 reads FQNEAQ.

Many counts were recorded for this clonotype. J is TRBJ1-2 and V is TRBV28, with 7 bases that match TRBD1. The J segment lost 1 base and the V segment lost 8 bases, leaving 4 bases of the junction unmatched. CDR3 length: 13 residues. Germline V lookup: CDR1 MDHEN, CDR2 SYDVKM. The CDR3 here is CASWDSLNYGYTF. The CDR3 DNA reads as TGTGCCAGCTGGGACAGCCTTAACTATGGCTACACCTTC.

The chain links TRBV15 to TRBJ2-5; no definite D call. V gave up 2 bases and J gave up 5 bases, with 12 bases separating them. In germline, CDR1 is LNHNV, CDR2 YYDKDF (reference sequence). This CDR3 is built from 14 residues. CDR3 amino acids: CATSRTTTYETQYF. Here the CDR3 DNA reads TGTGCCACCAGCAGAACCACCACCTATGAGACCCAGTACTTC.

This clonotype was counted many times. In DNA form, the CDR3 reads TGCAGTGCTAACCCAAAGCGGAGCTCCTACAATGAGCAGTTCTTC. Its protein product is CSANPKRSSYNEQFF. V gene TRBV20-1 combines with J gene TRBJ2-1; tentatively, D is TRBD2 (5 bases). Germline CDR1 is DFQATT and CDR2 is SNEGSKA (reference sequence). Trimming shortened V by 4 bases and J by 0 bases, and 13 bases separated the two germline ends. CDR3 length: 15 residues.

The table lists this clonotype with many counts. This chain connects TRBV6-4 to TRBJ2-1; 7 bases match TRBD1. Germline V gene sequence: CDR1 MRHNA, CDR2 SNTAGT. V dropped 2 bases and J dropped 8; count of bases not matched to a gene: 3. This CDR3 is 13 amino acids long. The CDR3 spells CASSDHRGDEQFF. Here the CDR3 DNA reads TGTGCCAGCAGTGACCACAGGGGAGATGAGCAGTTCTTC.

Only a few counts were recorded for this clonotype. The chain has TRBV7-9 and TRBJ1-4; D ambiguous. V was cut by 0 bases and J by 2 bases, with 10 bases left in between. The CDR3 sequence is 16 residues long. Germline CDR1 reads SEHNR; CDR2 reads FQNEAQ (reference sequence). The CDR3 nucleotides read TGTGCCAGCAGCTTAGCGAGAGTCCGCACTAATGAAAAACTGTTTTTT. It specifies CASSLARVRTNEKLFF.

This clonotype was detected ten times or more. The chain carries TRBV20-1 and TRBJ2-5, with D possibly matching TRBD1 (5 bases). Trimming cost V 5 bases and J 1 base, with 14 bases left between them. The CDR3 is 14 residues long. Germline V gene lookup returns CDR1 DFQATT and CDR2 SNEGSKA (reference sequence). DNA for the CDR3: TGCAGTGCTGAAACCCAGGGTGGCCAAGAGACCCAGTACTTC. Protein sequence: CSAETQGGQETQYF.

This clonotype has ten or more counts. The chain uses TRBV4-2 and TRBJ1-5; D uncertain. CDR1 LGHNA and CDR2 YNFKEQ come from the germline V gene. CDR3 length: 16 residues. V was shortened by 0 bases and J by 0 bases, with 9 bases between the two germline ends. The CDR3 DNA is TGTGCCAGCAGCCAAGAGGAGGAGTATAGCAATCAGCCCCAGCATTTT. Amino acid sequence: CASSQEEEYSNQPQHF.

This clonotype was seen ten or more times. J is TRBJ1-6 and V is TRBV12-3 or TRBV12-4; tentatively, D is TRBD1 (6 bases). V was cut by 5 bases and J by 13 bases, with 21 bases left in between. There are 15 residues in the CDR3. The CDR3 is CASSLRGTPESPLHF. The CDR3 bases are TGTGCCAGCAGTCTCCGGGGGACACCAGAGTCCCCCCTCCACTTT.

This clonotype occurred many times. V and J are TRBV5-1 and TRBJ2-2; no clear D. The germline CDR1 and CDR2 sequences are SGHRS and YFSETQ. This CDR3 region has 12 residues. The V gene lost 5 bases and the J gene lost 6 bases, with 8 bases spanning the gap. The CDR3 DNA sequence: TGCGCCAGCAGTGGTGCGGCCGGGGAGCTGTTTTTT. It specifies CASSGAAGELFF.

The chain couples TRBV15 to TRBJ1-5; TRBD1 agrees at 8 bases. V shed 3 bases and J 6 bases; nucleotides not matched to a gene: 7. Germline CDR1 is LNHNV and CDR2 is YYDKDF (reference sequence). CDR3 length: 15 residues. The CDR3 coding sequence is TGTGCCACCAGCAGTGACAGGGGAGTTGGTCAGCCCCAGCATTTT. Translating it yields CATSSDRGVGQPQHF. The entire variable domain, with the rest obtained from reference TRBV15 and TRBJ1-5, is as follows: DAMVIQNPRYQVTQFGKPVTLSCSQTLNHNVMYWYQQKSSQAPKLLFHYYDKDFNNEADTPDNFQSRRPNTSFCFLDIRSPGLGDTAMYLCATSSDRGVGQPQHFGDGTRLSIL.

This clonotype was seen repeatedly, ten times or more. The chain's CDR3 is CASSASYEQFF. For the CDR3, the DNA is TGCGCCAGCAGTGCAAGTTATGAGCAGTTCTTC. The V gene is TRBV10-2, the J gene TRBJ2-1; no firm D call. CDR3 length: 11 residues. V shed 4 bases and J shed 8 bases, with 6 bases lying between them. Per germline, CDR1 WSHSY and CDR2 SAAADI.

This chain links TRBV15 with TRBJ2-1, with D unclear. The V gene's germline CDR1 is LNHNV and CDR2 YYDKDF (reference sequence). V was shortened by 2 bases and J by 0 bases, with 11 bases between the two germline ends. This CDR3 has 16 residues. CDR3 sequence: CATSRYQMSSYNEQFF. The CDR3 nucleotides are TGTGCCACCAGCAGATACCAAATGAGCTCCTACAATGAGCAGTTCTTC.

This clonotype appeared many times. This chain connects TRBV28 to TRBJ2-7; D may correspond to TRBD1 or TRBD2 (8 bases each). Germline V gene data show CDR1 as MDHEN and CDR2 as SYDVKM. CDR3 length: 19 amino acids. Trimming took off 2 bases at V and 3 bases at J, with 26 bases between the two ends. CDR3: CASSLPRDRLSGSFYEQYF. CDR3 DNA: TGTGCCAGCAGTTTACCCCGGGACAGGCTAAGCGGGAGCTTCTACGAGCAGTACTTC.

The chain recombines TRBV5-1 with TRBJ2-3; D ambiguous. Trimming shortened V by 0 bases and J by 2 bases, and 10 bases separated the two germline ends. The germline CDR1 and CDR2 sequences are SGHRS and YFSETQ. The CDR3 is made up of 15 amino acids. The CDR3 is CASSLGAVNTDTQYF. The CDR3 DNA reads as TGCGCCAGCAGCTTGGGGGCAGTGAACACAGATACGCAGTATTTT.

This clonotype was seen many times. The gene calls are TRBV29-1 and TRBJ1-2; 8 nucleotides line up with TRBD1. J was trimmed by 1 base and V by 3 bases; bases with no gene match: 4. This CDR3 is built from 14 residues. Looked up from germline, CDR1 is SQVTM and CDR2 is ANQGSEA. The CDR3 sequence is CSVEGGQGNYGYTF. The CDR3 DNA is TGCAGCGTTGAGGGTGGACAGGGTAACTATGGCTACACCTTC.

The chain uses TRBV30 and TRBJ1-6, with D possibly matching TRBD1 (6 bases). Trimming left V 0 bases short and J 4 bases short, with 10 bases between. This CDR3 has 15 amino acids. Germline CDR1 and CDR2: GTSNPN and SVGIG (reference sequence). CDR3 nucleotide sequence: TGTGCCTGGAGTGTACCAGGGACATATAATTCACCCCTCCACTTT. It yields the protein CAWSVPGTYNSPLHF.